This T cell receptor (beta chain) comes out of a study of beta chain features in type 1 diabetes. With 3 bases removed from V and 7 bases from J, the gap between germline ends came to 7 bases. The germline gives CDR1 KGHSH, CDR2 LQKENI. The CDR3 contains 12 residues. All of the isolated RNA was reverse transcribed, so expressed TCRB transcripts were sequenced. Some clones are missing from TCRdb's copy, which holds only in-frame ones; the method was immunoSEQ multiplex PCR. The sample consists of 350,000 to 400,000 clones, over 12% of them appearing once. The source is a woman aged 18-35 years in good health. The material sequenced was naive CD4+ T cells from blood. The rearrangement uses TRBV18 and TRBJ1-5; D call uncertain. Here the CDR3 DNA reads TGTGCCAGCTCACCTGGCAGACAGCCCCAGCATTTT. Encoded protein: CASSPGRQPQHF.